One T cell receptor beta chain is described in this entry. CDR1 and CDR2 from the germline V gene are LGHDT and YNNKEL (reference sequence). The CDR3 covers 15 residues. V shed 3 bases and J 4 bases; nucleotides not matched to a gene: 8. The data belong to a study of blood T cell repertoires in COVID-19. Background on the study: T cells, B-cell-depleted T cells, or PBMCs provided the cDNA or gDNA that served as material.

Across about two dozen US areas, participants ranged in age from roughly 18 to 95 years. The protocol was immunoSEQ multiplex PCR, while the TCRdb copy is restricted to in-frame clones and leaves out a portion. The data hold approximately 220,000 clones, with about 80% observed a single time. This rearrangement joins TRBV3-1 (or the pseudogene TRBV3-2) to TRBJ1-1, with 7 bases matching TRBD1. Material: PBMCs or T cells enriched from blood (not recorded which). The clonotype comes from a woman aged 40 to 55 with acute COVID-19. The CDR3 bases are TGTGCCAGCAGCCATCACACGACAGGGAGCACTGAAGCTTTCTTT. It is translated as CASSHHTTGSTEAFF.